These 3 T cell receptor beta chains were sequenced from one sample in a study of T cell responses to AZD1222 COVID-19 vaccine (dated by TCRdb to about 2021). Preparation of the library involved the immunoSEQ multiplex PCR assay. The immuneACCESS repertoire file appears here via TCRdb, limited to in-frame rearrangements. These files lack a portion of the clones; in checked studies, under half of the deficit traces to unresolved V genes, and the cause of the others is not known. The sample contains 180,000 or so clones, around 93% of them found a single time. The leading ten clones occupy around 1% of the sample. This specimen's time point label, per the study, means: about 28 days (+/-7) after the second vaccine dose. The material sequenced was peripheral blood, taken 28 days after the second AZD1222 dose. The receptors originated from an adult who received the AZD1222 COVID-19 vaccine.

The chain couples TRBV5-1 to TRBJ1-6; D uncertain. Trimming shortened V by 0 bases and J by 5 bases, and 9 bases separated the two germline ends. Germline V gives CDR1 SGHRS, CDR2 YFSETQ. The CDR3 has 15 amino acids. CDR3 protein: CASSLGAADNSPLHF. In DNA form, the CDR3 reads TGCGCCAGCAGCTTGGGGGCAGCCGATAATTCACCCCTCCACTTT. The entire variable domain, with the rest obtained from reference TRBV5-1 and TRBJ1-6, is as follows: KAGVTQTPRYLIKTRGQQVTLSCSPISGHRSVSWYQQTPGQGLQFLFEYFSETQRNKGNFPGRFSGRQFSNSRSEMNVSTLELGDSALYLCASSLGAADNSPLHFGNGTRLTVT.

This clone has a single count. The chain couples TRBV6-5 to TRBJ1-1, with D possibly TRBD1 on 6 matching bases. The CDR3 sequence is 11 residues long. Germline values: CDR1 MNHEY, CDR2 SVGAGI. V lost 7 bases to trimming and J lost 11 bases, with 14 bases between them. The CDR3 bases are TGTGCCAGCAAACAGGGTGATGTGGCTTTCTTT. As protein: CASKQGDVAFF.

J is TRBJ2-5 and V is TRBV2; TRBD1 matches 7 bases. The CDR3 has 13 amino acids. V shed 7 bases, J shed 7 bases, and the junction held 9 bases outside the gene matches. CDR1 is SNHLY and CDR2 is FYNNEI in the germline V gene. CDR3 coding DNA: TGTGCCAGCAACCCGGGACCAGGGGGGACCCAGTACTTC. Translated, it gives CASNPGPGGTQYF.